This T cell receptor beta chain was sequenced during a study of blood T cell repertoires in COVID-19. Study-wide background: In each case, the material was cDNA or gDNA derived from T cells, B-cell-depleted T cells, or PBMCs.

Authors' processing steps: Quantification of nucleated cells was approximated via reference gene primer amplification. The protocol was immunoSEQ multiplex PCR, while the TCRdb copy is restricted to in-frame clones and leaves out a portion. That table supplies the V and J calls and clone size; D and trimming were determined from the DNA. The sample includes some 130,000 clones, over 75% seen only once; the top ten take roughly 45%. Sequenced: peripheral blood. This TCR derives from a human donor in a cohort sampled during active COVID-19.

The DNA for the CDR3 is TGTGCCAGCAGCTTAGCCAGCGGGACCTTCCGTGGTGAGCAGTTCTTC. Protein product: CASSLASGTFRGEQFF. The rearrangement uses TRBV7-9 and TRBJ2-1, with 7 positions matching TRBD2. The CDR3 consists of 16 residues. CDR1 is SEHNR and CDR2 is FQNEAQ in the germline V gene (reference sequence). The trim removed 0 bases at V and 9 bases at J, leaving 11 bases unmatched. The complete variable domain, with remaining parts taken from reference TRBV7-9 and TRBJ2-1, reads DTGVSQNPRHKITKRGQNVTFRCDPISEHNRLYWYRQTLGQGPEFLTYFQNEAQLEKSRLLSDRFSAERPKGSFSTLEIQRTEQGDSAMYLCASSLASGTFRGEQFFGPGTRLTVL.